These 30 T cell receptor beta chains came from one sample sequenced in a study of blood T cell repertoires in COVID-19. The data were produced by immunoSEQ multiplex PCR, yet TCRdb's version contains in-frame clones alone and is incomplete. This table has approximately 130,000 clones, around 80% appearing once. Sample: peripheral blood. These receptors all stem from a human donor in a cohort sampled during active COVID-19.

The chain combines TRBV27 with TRBJ1-5; 7 bases fit TRBD1. Germline CDR1 and CDR2: MNHEY and SMNVEV (reference sequence). This CDR3 has 14 amino acids. V lost 3 bases, J lost 4 bases, and 3 bases stayed unmatched. CDR3 sequence reads: CASSFTGANQPQHF. The CDR3 DNA is TGTGCCAGCAGTTTCACAGGGGCAAATCAGCCCCAGCATTTT.

The chain carries TRBV18 and TRBJ1-4; the D gene is possibly TRBD1 (6 bases). The CDR3 has 16 residues. V gave up 3 bases and J gave up 4 bases, with 15 bases separating them. Looked up from germline, CDR1 is KGHSH and CDR2 is LQKENI. Here the CDR3 reads CASSPTGRGGNEKLFF. The CDR3 DNA is TGTGCCAGCTCACCCACTGGACGAGGGGGTAATGAAAAACTGTTTTTT.

This chain connects TRBV19 to TRBJ1-6; no clear D. The CDR3 length is 13 residues. Germline CDR1 reads LNHDA; CDR2 reads SQIVND (reference sequence). V shed 5 bases and J shed 7 bases, with 9 bases lying between them. The CDR3: CASSLSINSPLHF. The CDR3 DNA sequence: TGTGCCAGTAGTCTGAGCATAAATTCACCCCTCCACTTT. Drawing the rest from reference TRBV19 and TRBJ1-6, the complete variable domain is DGGITQSPKYLFRKEGQNVTLSCEQNLNHDAMYWYRQDPGQGLRLIYYSQIVNDFQKGDIAEGYSVSREKKESFPLTVTSAQKNPTAFYLCASSLSINSPLHFGNGTRLTVT.

This clone was seen a few times. The chain links TRBV11-2 to TRBJ1-1; D is undetermined. The germline CDR1 and CDR2 sequences are SGHAT and FQNNGV. The CDR3 spans 12 residues. Trimming removed 9 bases at V and 4 bases at J, with 12 bases between. The CDR3 loop reads CASKRGSTEAFF. The CDR3 DNA follows: TGTGCCAGTAAAAGAGGGAGCACTGAAGCTTTCTTT.

The chain links TRBV7-3 to TRBJ1-1; 9 bases align to TRBD1. The germline CDR1 and CDR2 sequences are SGHTA and FQGTGA. The V and J ends lost 5 bases and 7 bases, in that order; junction bases with no gene match: 17. This CDR3 region has 17 residues. The CDR3 region is CASSPRVGTGSMGEAFF. The CDR3 DNA follows: TGTGCCAGCAGCCCCCGCGTAGGGACAGGGTCGATGGGTGAAGCTTTCTTT.

For the CDR3, the DNA is TGTGCCAGCAGTCCTAGTCGGGGGGAGACCCAGTACTTC. This sequence encodes CASSPSRGETQYF. The chain couples TRBV12-3 or TRBV12-4 to TRBJ2-5; tentative D call: TRBD2 (6 bases). This CDR3 is 13 amino acids long. Trimming removed 5 bases at V and 5 bases at J, with 12 bases between.

CDR3 DNA: TGTGCCAGCACTTGGACAGGAAGCGGAGAGCAGTACTTC. Translated, it gives CASTWTGSGEQYF. The chain combines TRBV6-5 with TRBJ2-7; TRBD1 aligns across 7 bases. The germline CDR1 and CDR2 sequences are MNHEY and SVGAGI. The CDR3 loop spans 13 amino acids. Trimming took 7 bases from V and 7 from J; bases not matched to a gene: 10.

This clone has just one count. The rearrangement uses TRBV27 and TRBJ2-7, with 9 positions matching TRBD1. Unmatched junction bases numbered 3, after V lost 2 bases and J lost 4 bases. Germline-derived CDR1 and CDR2 are MNHEY and SMNVEV (reference sequence). This CDR3 has 14 residues. DNA for the CDR3: TGTGCCAGCAGTTTACGGGGACAGGGTTACGAGCAGTACTTC. It specifies CASSLRGQGYEQYF.

V is TRBV5-5 and J is TRBJ2-1, with TRBD2 matching 10 bases. V was clipped by 2 bases and J by 7 bases; unmatched bases: 9. The CDR3 length is 16 residues. Germline CDR1 is SGHKS and CDR2 is YYEKEE (reference sequence). The CDR3 coding sequence is TGTGCCAGCAGCTTCGGAGGAGCGGGGGGGCGGAATGAGCAGTTCTTC. Translation: CASSFGGAGGRNEQFF.

The V call is TRBV5-1, the J call TRBJ2-6; perhaps TRBD1 as D (5 bases). V was cut by 4 bases and J by 0 bases, with 5 bases left in between. From germline, CDR1 is SGHRS and CDR2 YFSETQ. The CDR3 length is 14 residues. CDR3 DNA sequence: TGCGCCAGCAGCAGGGGCTCTGGGGCCAACGTCCTGACTTTC. Amino acids: CASSRGSGANVLTF.

This clone appeared a single time. The genes are TRBV1 and TRBJ1-5. TRBV1 is a recognized pseudogene. The CDR3 loop spans 17 amino acids. CDR3 region: CTSSPERIDYINQPQHF. CDR3 in DNA: TGCACCAGCAGCCCCGAGCGGATCGATTACATAAATCAGCCCCAGCATTTT.

The chain links TRBV3-1 (or the pseudogene TRBV3-2) to TRBJ2-1; 10 nucleotides agree with TRBD2. Trimming removed 8 bases from V and 10 bases from J; junction bases left unmatched: 11. Germline V gene lookup returns CDR1 LGHDT and CDR2 YNNKEL (reference sequence). The CDR3 has 14 amino acids. This CDR3 reads CASLRSGGAREQFF. The CDR3 DNA sequence: TGTGCCAGCCTTAGGAGCGGGGGGGCACGGGAGCAGTTCTTC.

The table lists this clone with many counts. The rearrangement links TRBV28 to TRBJ1-2; no clear D. Trimming pared 2 bases from V and 5 bases from J, leaving 6 bases between. Germline loops: CDR1 MDHEN, CDR2 SYDVKM. CDR3 length: 12 amino acids. DNA of the CDR3: TGTGCCAGCAGTTTACGGGGATATGGCTACACCTTC. Translating it yields CASSLRGYGYTF.

The chain links TRBV27 to TRBJ1-6; D perhaps matches TRBD1 (5 bases). V was shortened by 5 bases and J by 10 bases, with 21 bases between the two germline ends. The CDR3 has 16 residues. Germline CDR1 is MNHEY and CDR2 is SMNVEV (reference sequence). The CDR3 spells CASSPGSSGGRSPLHF. CDR3 DNA: TGTGCCAGCAGTCCAGGATCCTCGGGGGGTCGATCACCCCTCCACTTT.

The chain is built from TRBV19 and TRBJ2-7, with TRBD2 as a possible D gene (7 bases). Trimming pared 6 bases from V and 3 bases from J, leaving 21 bases between. Germline V CDR1 and CDR2: LNHDA, SQIVND (reference sequence). The CDR3 consists of 16 residues. The CDR3 bases are TGTGCCAGTAGGCCCTCGGGGGGCGGGATAGGCTACGAGCAGTACTTC. It is translated as CASRPSGGGIGYEQYF.

The chain uses TRBV7-3 and TRBJ2-1; D is perhaps TRBD2 (6 bases). The germline V gene encodes CDR1 SGHTA and CDR2 FQGTGA. Trimming removed 1 base at V and 9 bases at J, with 16 bases between. The CDR3 consists of 15 residues. CDR3 residues: CASSLKGPSDTEQFF. CDR3 DNA: TGTGCCAGCAGCTTAAAAGGCCCTAGCGATACTGAGCAGTTCTTC.

This clone was seen a few times. V and J are TRBV19 and TRBJ1-5, with D possibly TRBD1 on 6 matching bases. CDR1 LNHDA and CDR2 SQIVND come from the germline V gene (reference sequence). CDR3 size: 13 residues. The ends were cut back, 6 bases at V and 4 bases at J, with 10 bases in the middle. CDR3 loop: CASRFQGNQPQHF. The CDR3 nucleotides are TGTGCCAGTAGGTTTCAGGGGAATCAGCCCCAGCATTTT.

V usage is TRBV7-9 and J usage is TRBJ2-7, with D perhaps TRBD1 (5 bases). The CDR3 sequence is 13 residues long. The ends were cut back, 5 bases at V and 5 bases at J, with 13 bases in the middle. From germline, CDR1 is SEHNR and CDR2 FQNEAQ (reference sequence). CDR3: CASSLAGRDEQYF. DNA of the CDR3: TGTGCCAGCAGCCTGGCAGGGCGAGACGAGCAGTACTTC.

This clone was seen a handful of times. The chain uses TRBV28 and TRBJ2-6; weak D call: TRBD2 (6 bases). Trimming cost V 3 bases and J 3 bases, with 9 bases left between them. The CDR3 contains 15 residues. The germline CDR1 and CDR2 sequences are MDHEN and SYDVKM. The CDR3 sequence is CASSLGGGGANVLTF. The DNA of the CDR3 is TGTGCCAGCAGTTTGGGGGGAGGTGGGGCCAACGTCCTGACTTTC.

The genes are TRBV6-5 and TRBJ1-3, with D possibly TRBD1 on 5 matching bases. V gave up 7 bases and J gave up 4 bases, with 14 bases separating them. This CDR3 region has 14 residues. Per germline, CDR1 MNHEY and CDR2 SVGAGI. The CDR3 DNA is TGTGCCAGCAACTCAGGGATAGGAGGAAACACCATATATTTT. It codes for CASNSGIGGNTIYF.

The gene calls are TRBV6-6 and TRBJ2-5, with D maybe TRBD1 (6 bases). Germline CDR1 and CDR2: MNHNY and SVGAGI (reference sequence). The CDR3 loop spans 15 amino acids. V dropped 0 bases and J dropped 3 bases, with 11 bases sitting between them. In DNA, the CDR3 is TGTGCCAGCAGTTACTCAGGACAGCCGGAAGAGACCCAGTACTTC. Protein sequence: CASSYSGQPEETQYF.

This clone was picked up one time. This sequence joins TRBV5-1 and TRBJ1-1; D is perhaps TRBD1 (5 bases). With 0 bases removed from V and 10 bases from J, the gap between germline ends came to 16 bases. The length of the CDR3 is 14 residues. The germline V gene encodes CDR1 SGHRS and CDR2 YFSETQ. The CDR3 DNA reads TGCGCCAGCAGCTTGGTAGGTCGGGGGTCGGGAGCTTTCTTT. This encodes CASSLVGRGSGAFF.

As for this clone: An end of the junction differs from the germline gene, which may be a read error. For the CDR3, the DNA is TGTGCCAGCTCACCAATCCCGGAGGCTGGACAGCGGAATTTT. Protein product: CASSPIPEAGQRNF. The gene calls are TRBV18 and TRBJ1-5; D is perhaps TRBD1 (6 bases). In germline, CDR1 is KGHSH, CDR2 LQKENI. The CDR3 spans 14 residues.

The CDR3 spells CASTPDSHTQYF. The DNA for the CDR3 is TGTGCCAGCACCCCAGATAGCCATACGCAGTATTTT. The V gene is TRBV9, the J gene TRBJ2-3, with D unresolved. This CDR3 has 12 amino acids. Germline CDR1 reads SGDLS; CDR2 reads YYNGEE. V was trimmed by 6 bases and J by 7 bases, leaving 12 bases between them.

There are a few counts of this clone. The CDR3 DNA sequence: TGCGCCAGCAGCCAACAGGCGAATGAGCAGTTCTTC. This sequence encodes CASSQQANEQFF. V usage is TRBV5-1 and J usage is TRBJ2-1; possible D gene TRBD1, 5 bases. Trimming took 4 bases from V and 7 from J, leaving 9 bases between them. This CDR3 is 12 amino acids long. CDR1 and CDR2 (germline): SGHRS, YFSETQ.

The gene calls are TRBV25-1 and TRBJ2-7; D is possibly TRBD1 (6 bases). CDR3 length: 13 amino acids. Germline CDR1 and CDR2: MGHDK and SYGVNS. V was pared by 4 bases and J by 4 bases, with 11 bases between. The CDR3 DNA follows: TGTGCCAGCAGTGTAACAGGGTTATACGAGCAGTACTTC. Its translation is CASSVTGLYEQYF.

V gene TRBV5-5 combines with J gene TRBJ1-1; 8 bases map to TRBD1. The J segment lost 4 bases and the V segment lost 0 bases, leaving 2 bases of the junction unmatched. The CDR3 length is 14 residues. CDR1 is SGHKS and CDR2 is YYEKEE in the germline V gene (reference sequence). Here the CDR3 reads CASSLGDRITEAFF. In DNA form, the CDR3 reads TGTGCCAGCAGCTTGGGGGACAGGATCACTGAAGCTTTCTTT.

This CDR3 is CGGGVQETQYF. The CDR3 DNA is TGCGGGGGAGGGGTTCAAGAGACCCAGTACTTC. V is TRBV20-1 and J is TRBJ2-5, with 7 positions matching TRBD2. Germline V CDR1 and CDR2: DFQATT, SNEGSKA (reference sequence). CDR3 size: 11 residues.

The rearrangement uses TRBV24-1 and TRBJ2-7, with 15 bases matching TRBD2. Germline lookup yields CDR1 KGHDR and CDR2 SFDVKD. CDR3 length: 18 residues. V dropped 3 bases and J dropped 2; count of bases not matched to a gene: 7. CDR3 sequence: CATSDLRTSGGAPYEQYF. The CDR3 region has the DNA TGTGCCACCAGTGATCTTCGGACTAGCGGGGGGGCTCCCTACGAGCAGTACTTC.

The chain combines TRBV18 with TRBJ1-2; D remains unclear. The germline V gene has CDR1 KGHSH and CDR2 LQKENI. V was cut by 1 base and J by 8 bases, with 11 bases left in between. The CDR3 runs 13 residues. The CDR3 is CASSPQRGGGYTF. CDR3 coding DNA: TGTGCCAGCTCACCACAACGGGGTGGCGGCTACACCTTC. Full variable domain (rest looked up from reference TRBV18 and TRBJ1-2): NAGVMQNPRHLVRRRGQEARLRCSPMKGHSHVYWYRQLPEEGLKFMVYLQKENIIDESGMPKERFSAEFPKEGPSILRIQQVVRGDSAAYFCASSPQRGGGYTFGSGTRLTVV.